This paragraph covers one T cell receptor (beta chain) sequence. Its antigen is not yet known. No much larger clone is present one base from it, and per-base qualities are unavailable. TCRdb names Illumina HiSeq 1500 as the instrument used. The raw public data were reprocessed by TCRdb itself: fastp quality trimming at Q25, MiXCR clonotype calling, in-frame beta chains only. Rows are combined by CDR3 protein, so each entry shows the most common genes and DNA. A total of roughly 500,000 distinct CDR3 sequences appear in this sample, more than 30% of them only once. The ten largest make up roughly 15% of the sample. The treatment or condition label of this sample denotes: in vitro stimulation with specific CMV peptide epitopes to enrich CMV-specific T cells. The entry originates in a study of T cell repertoires in cytomegalovirus infection (dated by TCRdb to 2018 to 2020). Regarding the research as a whole: Recently identified HLA-C-restricted CMV epitopes, whose presentation resists viral immunomodulation, were targeted by peptide stimulations together with well-studied HLA-B-restricted epitopes. The HLA type of each donor mattered for the analysis, because public TCR beta signatures pointed to carriage of CMV infection along with the matching HLA type. General conclusions and limits of the study: The ex vivo response was dominated by HLA-C-restricted CMV-specific TCR beta clonotypes, which also provided the single most frequent clonotype in two of eight donors. In both this cohort and an independent roughly 400-donor cohort, the cumulative frequency of public TCR beta family members distinguished carriers of CMV infection plus the relevant HLA type.

The germline V gene yields SGHTA for CDR1 and FQGNSA for CDR2. The CDR3 holds 15 amino acids from the cysteine to the phenylalanine. Just the 45-base CDR3 DNA is kept, in frame starting at base 1. V loses 1 base at its end and J loses 8 bases; junction bases beyond the gene matches: 6. The sequence is built from TRBV7-2 and TRBJ2-3; 10 bases in the junction line up with TRBD2. The sample in question was cultured PBMCs, obtained from culture after CMV antigen stimulation. The receptor was isolated from a human donor in good health (CMV status not recorded). Some clones in this sample may be carry-over from other donors' samples. The CDR3 is CASSLGLAGAGTQYF. The bases read TGTGCCAGCAGCTTAGGGCTAGCGGGAGCAGGTACGCAGTATTTT.